The entry below describes one T cell receptor (beta chain). The data derive from a study of PD-L1 blockade in urothelial cancer. CDR1 is MDHEN and CDR2 is SYDVKM in the germline V gene. V lost 5 bases to trimming and J lost 4 bases, with 14 bases between them. There are 15 residues in the CDR3. Sequencing was performed with immunoSEQ multiplex PCR; in TCRdb, only in-frame clones are kept and a portion is missing. The table has tens of thousands of clones, almost 85% seen once. The chain links TRBV28 to TRBJ2-2; D may be TRBD1 (6 bases). This receptor was obtained from a man between 65 and 85 years old with urothelial cancer. Here the sequenced sample was PBMCs, taken around atezolizumab (anti-PD-L1) treatment. The CDR3 DNA is TGTGCCAGCAGTGGCGGAACAGGGTCCACCGGGGAGCTGTTTTTT. It translates to CASSGGTGSTGELFF. Full variable domain (remainder filled in from reference TRBV28 and TRBJ2-2): DVKVTQSSRYLVKRTGEKVFLECVQDMDHENMFWYRQDPGLGLRLIYFSYDVKMKEKGDIPEGYSVSREKKERFSLILESASTNQTSMYLCASSGGTGSTGELFFGEGSRLTVL.